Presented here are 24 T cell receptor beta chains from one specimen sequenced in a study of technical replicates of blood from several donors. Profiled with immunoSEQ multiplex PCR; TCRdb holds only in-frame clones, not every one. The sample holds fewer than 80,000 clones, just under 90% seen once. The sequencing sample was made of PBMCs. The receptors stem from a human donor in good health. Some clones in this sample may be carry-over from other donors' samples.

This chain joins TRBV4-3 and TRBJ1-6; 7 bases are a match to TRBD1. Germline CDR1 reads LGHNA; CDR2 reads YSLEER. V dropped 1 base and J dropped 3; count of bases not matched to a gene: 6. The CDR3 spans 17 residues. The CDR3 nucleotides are TGCGCCAGCAGCCAAGGGCGGGCAGGGGGCTATAATTCACCCCTCCACTTT. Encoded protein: CASSQGRAGGYNSPLHF.

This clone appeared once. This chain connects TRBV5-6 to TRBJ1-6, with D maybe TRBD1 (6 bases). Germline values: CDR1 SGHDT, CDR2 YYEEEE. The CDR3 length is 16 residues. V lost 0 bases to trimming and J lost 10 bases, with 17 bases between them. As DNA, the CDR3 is TGTGCCAGCAGCTTGGCCACAGGGACGAGGCGATCACCCCTCCACTTT. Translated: CASSLATGTRRSPLHF.

The CDR3 loop is CASSKAGEGGTEAFF. CDR3 DNA sequence: TGTGCCAGTAGTAAGGCCGGGGAGGGGGGCACTGAAGCTTTCTTT. The chain uses TRBV19 and TRBJ1-1, with D possibly being TRBD1 (6 bases). V gave up 4 bases and J gave up 4 bases, with 16 bases separating them. This CDR3 has 15 amino acids. Per germline, CDR1 LNHDA and CDR2 SQIVND (reference sequence).

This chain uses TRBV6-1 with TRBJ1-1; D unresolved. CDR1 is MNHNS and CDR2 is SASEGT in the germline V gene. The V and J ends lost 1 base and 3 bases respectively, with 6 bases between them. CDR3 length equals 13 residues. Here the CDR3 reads CASSEGFDTEAFF. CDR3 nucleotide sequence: TGTGCCAGCAGTGAAGGTTTCGACACTGAAGCTTTCTTT.

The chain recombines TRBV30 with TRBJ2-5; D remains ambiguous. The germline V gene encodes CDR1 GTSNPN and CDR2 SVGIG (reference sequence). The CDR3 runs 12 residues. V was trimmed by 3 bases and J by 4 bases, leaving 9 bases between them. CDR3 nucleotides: TGTGCCTGGAGCTTGAGAGGAGAGACCCAGTACTTC. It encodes CAWSLRGETQYF.

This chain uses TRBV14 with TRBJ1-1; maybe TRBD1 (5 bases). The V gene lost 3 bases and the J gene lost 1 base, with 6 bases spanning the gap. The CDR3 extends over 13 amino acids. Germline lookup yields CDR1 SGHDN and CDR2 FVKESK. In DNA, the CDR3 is TGTGCCAGCAGCCATGGACAGAACACTGAAGCTTTCTTT. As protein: CASSHGQNTEAFF. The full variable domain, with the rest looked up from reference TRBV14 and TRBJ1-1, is EAGVTQFPSHSVIEKGQTVTLRCDPISGHDNLYWYRRVMGKEIKFLLHFVKESKQDESGMPNNRFLAERTGGTYSTLKVQPAELEDSGVYFCASSHGQNTEAFFGQGTRLTVV.

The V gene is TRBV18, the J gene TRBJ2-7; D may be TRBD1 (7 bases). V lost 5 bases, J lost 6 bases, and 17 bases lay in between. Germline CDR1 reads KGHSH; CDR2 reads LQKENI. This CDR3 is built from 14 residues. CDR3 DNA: TGTGCCAGCTCATCGACAGGGAAGGGGGGCGAGCAGTACTTC. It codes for CASSSTGKGGEQYF.

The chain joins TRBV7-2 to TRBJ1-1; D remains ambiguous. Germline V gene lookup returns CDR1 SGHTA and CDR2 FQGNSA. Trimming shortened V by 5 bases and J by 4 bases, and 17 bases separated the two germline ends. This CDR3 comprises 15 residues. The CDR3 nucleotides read TGTGCCAGCAGCCCCGGGCCGGGAAACCCCACTGAAGCTTTCTTT. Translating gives CASSPGPGNPTEAFF.

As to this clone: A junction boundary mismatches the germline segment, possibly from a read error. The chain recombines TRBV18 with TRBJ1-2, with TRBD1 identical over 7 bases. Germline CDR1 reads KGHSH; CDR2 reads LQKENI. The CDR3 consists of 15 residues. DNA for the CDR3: TGTGCCAGCTCAGCCTCCGGGACAGCTAATTATGGCTACACCTTC. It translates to CASSASGTANYGYTF.

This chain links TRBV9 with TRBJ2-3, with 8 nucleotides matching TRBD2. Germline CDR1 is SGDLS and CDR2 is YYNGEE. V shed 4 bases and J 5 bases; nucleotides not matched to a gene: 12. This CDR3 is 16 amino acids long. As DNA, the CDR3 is TGTGCCAGCAGCCGGGGGATTAGCGGGGTAGGAGATACGCAGTATTTT. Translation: CASSRGISGVGDTQYF.

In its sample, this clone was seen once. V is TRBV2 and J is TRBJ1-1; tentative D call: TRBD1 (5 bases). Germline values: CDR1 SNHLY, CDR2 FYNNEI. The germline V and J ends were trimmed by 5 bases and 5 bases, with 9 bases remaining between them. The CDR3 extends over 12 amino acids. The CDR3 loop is CASSQGKTEAFF. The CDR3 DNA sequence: TGTGCCAGCAGTCAGGGAAAAACTGAAGCTTTCTTT.

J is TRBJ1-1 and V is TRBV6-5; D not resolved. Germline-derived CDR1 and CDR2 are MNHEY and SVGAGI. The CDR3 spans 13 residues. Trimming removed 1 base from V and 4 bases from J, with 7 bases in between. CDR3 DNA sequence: TGTGCCAGCAGTTACTTACTCGGCACTGAAGCTTTCTTT. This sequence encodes CASSYLLGTEAFF.

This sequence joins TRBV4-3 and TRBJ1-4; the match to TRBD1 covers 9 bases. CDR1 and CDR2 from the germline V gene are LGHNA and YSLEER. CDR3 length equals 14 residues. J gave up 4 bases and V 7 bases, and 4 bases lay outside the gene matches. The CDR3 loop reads CASTSGQGNEKLFF. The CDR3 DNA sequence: TGCGCCAGCACTTCGGGACAGGGTAATGAAAAACTGTTTTTT.

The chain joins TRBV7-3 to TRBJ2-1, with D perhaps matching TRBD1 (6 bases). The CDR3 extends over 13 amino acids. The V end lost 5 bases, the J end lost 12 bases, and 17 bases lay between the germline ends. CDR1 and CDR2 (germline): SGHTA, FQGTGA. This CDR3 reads CASSPPGATRQFF. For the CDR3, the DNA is TGTGCCAGCAGCCCACCAGGGGCGACTCGGCAGTTCTTC.

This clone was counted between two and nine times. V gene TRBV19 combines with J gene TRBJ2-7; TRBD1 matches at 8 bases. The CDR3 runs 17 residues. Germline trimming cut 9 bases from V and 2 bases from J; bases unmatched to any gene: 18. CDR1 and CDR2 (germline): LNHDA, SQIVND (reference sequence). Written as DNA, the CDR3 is TGTGCCAGCAGACCTACCAGGGGGCATGGGGGCCCCTACGAGCAGTACTTC. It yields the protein CASRPTRGHGGPYEQYF.

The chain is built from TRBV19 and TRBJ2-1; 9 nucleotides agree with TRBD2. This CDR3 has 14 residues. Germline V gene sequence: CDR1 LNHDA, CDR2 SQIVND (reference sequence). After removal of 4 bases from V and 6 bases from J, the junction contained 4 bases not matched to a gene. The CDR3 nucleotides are TGTGCCAGTAGTAGCGGGGGGGGCAGCAATGAGCAGTTCTTC. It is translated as CASSSGGGSNEQFF.

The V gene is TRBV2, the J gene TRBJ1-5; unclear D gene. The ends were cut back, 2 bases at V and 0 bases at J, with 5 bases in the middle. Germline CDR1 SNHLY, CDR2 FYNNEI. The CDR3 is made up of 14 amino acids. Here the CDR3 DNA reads TGTGCCAGCAGTGAACGGTATAGCAATCAGCCCCAGCATTTT. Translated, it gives CASSERYSNQPQHF.

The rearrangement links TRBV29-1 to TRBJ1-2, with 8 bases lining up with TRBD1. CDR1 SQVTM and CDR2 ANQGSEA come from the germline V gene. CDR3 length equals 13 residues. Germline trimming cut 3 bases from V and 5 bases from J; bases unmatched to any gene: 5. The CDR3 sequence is CSVDEQGGYGYTF. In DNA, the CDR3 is TGCAGCGTTGATGAACAGGGGGGTTATGGCTACACCTTC.

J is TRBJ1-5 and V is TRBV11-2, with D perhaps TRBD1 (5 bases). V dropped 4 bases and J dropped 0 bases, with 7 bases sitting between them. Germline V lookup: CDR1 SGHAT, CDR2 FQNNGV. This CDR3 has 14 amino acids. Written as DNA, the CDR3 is TGTGCCAGCAGCTCAGGGTTTAGCAATCAGCCCCAGCATTTT. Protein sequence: CASSSGFSNQPQHF.

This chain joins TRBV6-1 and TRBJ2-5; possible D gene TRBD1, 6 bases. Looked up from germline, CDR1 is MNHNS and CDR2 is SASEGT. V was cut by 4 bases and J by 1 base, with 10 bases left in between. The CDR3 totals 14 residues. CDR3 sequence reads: CASSAQGTQETQYF. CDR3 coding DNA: TGTGCCAGCAGTGCACAGGGAACCCAAGAGACCCAGTACTTC.

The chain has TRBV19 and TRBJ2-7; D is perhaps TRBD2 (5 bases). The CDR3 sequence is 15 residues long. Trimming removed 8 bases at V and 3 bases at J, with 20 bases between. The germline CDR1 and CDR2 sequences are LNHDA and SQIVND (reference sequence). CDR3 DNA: TGTGCCAGTGCCCTGACGGGATTGGGAGTCTACGAGCAGTACTTC. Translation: CASALTGLGVYEQYF.

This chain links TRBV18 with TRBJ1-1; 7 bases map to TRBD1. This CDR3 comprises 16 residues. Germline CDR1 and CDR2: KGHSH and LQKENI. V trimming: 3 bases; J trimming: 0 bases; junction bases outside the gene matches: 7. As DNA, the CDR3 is TGTGCCAGCTCACCGAGACAGGGTCTCATGAACACTGAAGCTTTCTTT. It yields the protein CASSPRQGLMNTEAFF.

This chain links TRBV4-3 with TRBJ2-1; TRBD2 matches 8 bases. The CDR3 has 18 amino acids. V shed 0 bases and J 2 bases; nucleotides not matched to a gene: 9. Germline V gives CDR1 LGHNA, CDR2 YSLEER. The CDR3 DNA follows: TGCGCCAGCAGCCAAGATGCCACCGCAGCGGGGGCCTACAATGAGCAGTTCTTC. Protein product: CASSQDATAAGAYNEQFF.

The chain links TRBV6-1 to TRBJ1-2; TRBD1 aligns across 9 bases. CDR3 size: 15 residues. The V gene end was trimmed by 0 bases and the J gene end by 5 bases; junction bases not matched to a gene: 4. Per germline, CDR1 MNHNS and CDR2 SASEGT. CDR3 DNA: TGTGCCAGCAGTGAAGCCCCGGACAGGGGATATGGCTACACCTTC. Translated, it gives CASSEAPDRGYGYTF.